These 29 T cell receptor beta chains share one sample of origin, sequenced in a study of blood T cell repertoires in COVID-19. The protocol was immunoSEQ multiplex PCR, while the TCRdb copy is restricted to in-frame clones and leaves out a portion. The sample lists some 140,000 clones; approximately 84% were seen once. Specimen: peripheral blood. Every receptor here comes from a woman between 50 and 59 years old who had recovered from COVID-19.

CDR3 residues: CASSTIPTGEQFF. The CDR3 nucleotides are TGTGCCAGCAGCACCATCCCCACGGGTGAGCAGTTCTTC. The chain links TRBV7-3 to TRBJ2-1; D unresolved. Germline-derived CDR1 and CDR2 are SGHTA and FQGTGA. V was cut by 5 bases and J by 9 bases, with 14 bases left in between. The CDR3 has 13 residues.

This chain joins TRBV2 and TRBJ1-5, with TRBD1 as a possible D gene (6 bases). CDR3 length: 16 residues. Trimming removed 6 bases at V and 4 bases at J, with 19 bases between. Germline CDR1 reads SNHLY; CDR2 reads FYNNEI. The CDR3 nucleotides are TGTGCCAGCAGAGTGACAATAGGCAGGGGAAATCAGCCCCAGCATTTT. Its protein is CASRVTIGRGNQPQHF.

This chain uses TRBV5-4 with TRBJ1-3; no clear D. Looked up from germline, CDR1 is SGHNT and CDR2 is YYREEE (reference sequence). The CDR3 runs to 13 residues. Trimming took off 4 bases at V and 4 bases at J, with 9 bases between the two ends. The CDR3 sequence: CASSSPLGNTIYF. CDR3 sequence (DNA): TGTGCCAGCAGCAGCCCGTTGGGAAACACCATATATTTT.

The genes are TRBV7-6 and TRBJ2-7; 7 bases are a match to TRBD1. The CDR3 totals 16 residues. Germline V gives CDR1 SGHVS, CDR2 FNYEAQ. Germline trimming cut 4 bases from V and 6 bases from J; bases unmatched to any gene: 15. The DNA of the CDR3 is TGTGCCAGCAGCTCCCCCAGGGACAGTCTAGGGTCCGAGCAGTACTTC. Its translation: CASSSPRDSLGSEQYF.

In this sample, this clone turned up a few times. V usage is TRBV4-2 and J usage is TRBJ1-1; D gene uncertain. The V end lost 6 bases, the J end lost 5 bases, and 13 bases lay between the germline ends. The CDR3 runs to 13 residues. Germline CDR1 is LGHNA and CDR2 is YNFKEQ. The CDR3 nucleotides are TGTGCCAGCAGTTTTGAGGGAGAGACTGAAGCTTTCTTT. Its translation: CASSFEGETEAFF.

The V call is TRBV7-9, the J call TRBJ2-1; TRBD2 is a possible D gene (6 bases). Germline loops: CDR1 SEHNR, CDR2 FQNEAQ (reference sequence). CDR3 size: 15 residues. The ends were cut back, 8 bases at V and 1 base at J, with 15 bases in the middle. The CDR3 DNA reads TGTGCCAGCCTTAGGAGGGAAGGATCCTACAATGAGCAGTTCTTC. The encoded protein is CASLRREGSYNEQFF.

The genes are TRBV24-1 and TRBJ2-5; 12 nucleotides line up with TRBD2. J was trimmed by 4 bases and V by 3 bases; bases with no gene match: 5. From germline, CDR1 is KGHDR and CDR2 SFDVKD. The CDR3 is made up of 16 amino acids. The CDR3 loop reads CATSDRLAGASETQYF. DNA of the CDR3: TGTGCCACCAGTGATAGACTAGCGGGAGCATCAGAGACCCAGTACTTC.

The chain's CDR3 is CAWSVHVNTEAFF. The CDR3 nucleotides read TGTGCCTGGAGTGTACACGTGAACACTGAAGCTTTCTTT. V is TRBV30 and J is TRBJ1-1, with D unresolved. V was clipped by 0 bases and J by 0 bases, with 5 bases between them. Germline CDR1 reads GTSNPN; CDR2 reads SVGIG (reference sequence). CDR3 length: 13 residues.

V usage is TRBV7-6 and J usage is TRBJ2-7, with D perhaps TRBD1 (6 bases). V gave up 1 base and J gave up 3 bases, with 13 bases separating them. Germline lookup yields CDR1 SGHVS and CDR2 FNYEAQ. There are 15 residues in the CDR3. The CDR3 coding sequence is TGTGCCAGCAGCTTAGGATCTGGACAGCACTACGAGCAGTACTTC. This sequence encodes CASSLGSGQHYEQYF.

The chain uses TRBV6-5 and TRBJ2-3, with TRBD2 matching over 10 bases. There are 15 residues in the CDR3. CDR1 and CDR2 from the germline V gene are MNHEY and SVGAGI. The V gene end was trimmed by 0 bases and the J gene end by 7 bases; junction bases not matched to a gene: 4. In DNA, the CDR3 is TGTGCCAGCAGTTACTCCGTAGCGGGGGGAAATACGCAGTATTTT. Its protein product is CASSYSVAGGNTQYF.

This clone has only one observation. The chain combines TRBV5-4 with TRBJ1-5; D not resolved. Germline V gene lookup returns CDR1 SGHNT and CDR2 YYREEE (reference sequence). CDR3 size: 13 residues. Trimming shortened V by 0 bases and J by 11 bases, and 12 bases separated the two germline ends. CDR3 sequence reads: CASSLAGEMSQHF. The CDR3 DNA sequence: TGTGCCAGCAGCTTGGCCGGGGAGATGTCCCAGCATTTT.

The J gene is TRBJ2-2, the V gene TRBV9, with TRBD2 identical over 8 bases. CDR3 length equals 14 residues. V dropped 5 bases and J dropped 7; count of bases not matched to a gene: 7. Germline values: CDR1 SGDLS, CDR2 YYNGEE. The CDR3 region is CASRQREYGGELFF. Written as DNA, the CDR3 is TGTGCCAGCAGGCAGCGGGAGTATGGCGGGGAGCTGTTTTTT.

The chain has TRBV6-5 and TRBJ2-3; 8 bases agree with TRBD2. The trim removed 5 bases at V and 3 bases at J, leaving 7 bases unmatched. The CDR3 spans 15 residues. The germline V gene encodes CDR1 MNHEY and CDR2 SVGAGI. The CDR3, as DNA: TGTGCCAGCAGTCATGGAGCGGGAGATACAGATACGCAGTATTTT. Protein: CASSHGAGDTDTQYF.

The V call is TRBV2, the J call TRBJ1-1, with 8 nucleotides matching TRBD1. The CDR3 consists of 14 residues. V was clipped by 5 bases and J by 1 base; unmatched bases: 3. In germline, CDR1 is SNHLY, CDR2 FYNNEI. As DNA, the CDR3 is TGTGCCAGCAGTCGACAGGGGAAGAACACTGAAGCTTTCTTT. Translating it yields CASSRQGKNTEAFF.

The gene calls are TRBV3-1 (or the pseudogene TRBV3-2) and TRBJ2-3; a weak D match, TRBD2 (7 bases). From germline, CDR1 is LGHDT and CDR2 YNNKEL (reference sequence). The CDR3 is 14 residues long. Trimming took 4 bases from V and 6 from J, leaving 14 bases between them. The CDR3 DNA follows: TGTGCCAGCAGCCCTACGGGGGGCCGGGATACGCAGTATTTT. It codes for CASSPTGGRDTQYF.

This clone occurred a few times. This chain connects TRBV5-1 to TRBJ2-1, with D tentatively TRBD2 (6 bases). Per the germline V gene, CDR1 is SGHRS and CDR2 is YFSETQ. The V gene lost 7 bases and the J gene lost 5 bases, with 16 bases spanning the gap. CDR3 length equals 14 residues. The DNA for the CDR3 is TGCGCCAGCCGATCGGCTAGCGAAAACAATGAGCAGTTCTTC. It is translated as CASRSASENNEQFF. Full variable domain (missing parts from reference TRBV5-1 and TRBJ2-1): KAGVTQTPRYLIKTRGQQVTLSCSPISGHRSVSWYQQTPGQGLQFLFEYFSETQRNKGNFPGRFSGRQFSNSRSEMNVSTLELGDSALYLCASRSASENNEQFFGPGTRLTVL.

The CDR3 DNA is TGCGCCTCCGGGACAACTATTGACTACGAGCAGTACTTC. Residues: CASGTTIDYEQYF. The rearrangement uses TRBV5-1 and TRBJ2-7; perhaps TRBD1 as D (6 bases). There are 13 residues in the CDR3. V was cut by 10 bases and J by 3 bases, with 17 bases left in between. Germline-derived CDR1 and CDR2 are SGHRS and YFSETQ.

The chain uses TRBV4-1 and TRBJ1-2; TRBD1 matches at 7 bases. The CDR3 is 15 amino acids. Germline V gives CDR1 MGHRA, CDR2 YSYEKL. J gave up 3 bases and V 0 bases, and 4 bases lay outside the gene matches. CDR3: CASSQDGGGDYGYTF. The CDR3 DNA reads TGCGCCAGCAGCCAAGATGGAGGGGGCGACTATGGCTACACCTTC.

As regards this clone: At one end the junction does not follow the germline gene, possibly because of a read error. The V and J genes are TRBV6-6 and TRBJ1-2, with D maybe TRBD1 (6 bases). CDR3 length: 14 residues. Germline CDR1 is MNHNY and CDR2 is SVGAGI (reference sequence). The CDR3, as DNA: TGTGCCAGCAGATACTCCACAGGGAACTATGGCTACACCTTC. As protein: CASRYSTGNYGYTF.

The CDR3 bases are TGTGCCAGTAGACTCGGGACAGGGGGATCCACAGATACGCAGTATTTT. Translated, it gives CASRLGTGGSTDTQYF. The chain recombines TRBV19 with TRBJ2-3, with 11 bases lining up with TRBD1. CDR3 size: 16 residues. Germline CDR1 is LNHDA and CDR2 is SQIVND (reference sequence). The ends lost 6 bases at V and 2 bases at J; junction bases unmatched: 7.

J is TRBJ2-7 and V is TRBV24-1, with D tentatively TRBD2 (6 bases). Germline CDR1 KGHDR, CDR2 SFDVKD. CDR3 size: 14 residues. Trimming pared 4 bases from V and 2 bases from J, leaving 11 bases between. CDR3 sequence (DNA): TGTGCCACCAGTGAACGGACTACCCCCTACGAGCAGTACTTC. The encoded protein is CATSERTTPYEQYF.

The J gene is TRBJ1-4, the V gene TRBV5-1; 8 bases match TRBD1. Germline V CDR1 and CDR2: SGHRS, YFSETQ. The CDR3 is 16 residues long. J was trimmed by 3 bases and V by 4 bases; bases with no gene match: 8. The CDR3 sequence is CASSVQGAEANEKLFF. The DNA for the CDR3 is TGCGCCAGCAGCGTCCAGGGGGCTGAGGCTAATGAAAAACTGTTTTTT.

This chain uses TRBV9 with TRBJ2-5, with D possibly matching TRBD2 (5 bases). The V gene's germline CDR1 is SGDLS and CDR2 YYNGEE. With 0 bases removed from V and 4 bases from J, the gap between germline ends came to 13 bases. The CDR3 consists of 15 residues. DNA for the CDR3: TGTGCCAGCAGCGTAGGTCGGGCTAGCCCAGAGACCCAGTACTTC. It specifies CASSVGRASPETQYF. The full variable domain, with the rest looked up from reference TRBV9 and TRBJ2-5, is DSGVTQTPKHLITATGQRVTLRCSPRSGDLSVYWYQQSLDQGLQFLIQYYNGEERAKGNILERFSAQQFPDLHSELNLSSLELGDSALYFCASSVGRASPETQYFGPGTRLLVL.

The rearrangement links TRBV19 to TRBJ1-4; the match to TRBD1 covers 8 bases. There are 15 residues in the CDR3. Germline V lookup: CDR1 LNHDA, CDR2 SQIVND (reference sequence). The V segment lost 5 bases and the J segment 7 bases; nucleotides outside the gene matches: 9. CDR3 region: CASSLRTGRREKLFF. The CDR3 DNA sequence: TGTGCCAGTAGTCTACGGACAGGGAGGCGTGAAAAACTGTTTTTT.

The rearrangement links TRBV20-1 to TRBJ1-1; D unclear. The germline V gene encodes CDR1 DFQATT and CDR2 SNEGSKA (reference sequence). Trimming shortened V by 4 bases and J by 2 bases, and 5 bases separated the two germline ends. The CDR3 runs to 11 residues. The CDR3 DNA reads TGCAGTGCTACTATAAACACTGAAGCTTTCTTT. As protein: CSATINTEAFF.

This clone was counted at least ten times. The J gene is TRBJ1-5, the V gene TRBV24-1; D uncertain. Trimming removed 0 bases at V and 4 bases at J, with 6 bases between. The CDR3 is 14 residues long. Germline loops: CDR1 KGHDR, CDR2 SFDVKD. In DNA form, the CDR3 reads TGTGCCACCAGTGATTTGAGCGTTAATCAGCCCCAGCATTTT. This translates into CATSDLSVNQPQHF.

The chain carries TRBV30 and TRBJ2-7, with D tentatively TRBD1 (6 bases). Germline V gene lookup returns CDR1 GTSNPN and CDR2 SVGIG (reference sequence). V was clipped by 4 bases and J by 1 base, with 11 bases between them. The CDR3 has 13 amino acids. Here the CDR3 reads CAWTRGLSYEQYF. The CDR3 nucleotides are TGTGCCTGGACCAGGGGATTGTCCTACGAGCAGTACTTC. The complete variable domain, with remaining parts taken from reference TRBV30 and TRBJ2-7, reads SQTIHQWPATLVQPVGSPLSLECTVEGTSNPNLYWYRQAAGRGLQLLFYSVGIGQISSEVPQNLSASRPQDRQFILSSKKLLLSDSGFYLCAWTRGLSYEQYFGPGTRLTVT.

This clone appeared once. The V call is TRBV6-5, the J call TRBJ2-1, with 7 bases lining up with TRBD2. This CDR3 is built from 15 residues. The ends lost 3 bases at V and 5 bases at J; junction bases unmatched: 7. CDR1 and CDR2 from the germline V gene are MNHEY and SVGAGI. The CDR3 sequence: CASSYRLAANNEQFF. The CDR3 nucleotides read TGTGCCAGCAGTTATCGCCTAGCGGCCAACAATGAGCAGTTCTTC.

In DNA form, the CDR3 reads TGTGCCAGCAGCGTAGACGGGAGTGCAGATACGCAGTATTTT. Translating it yields CASSVDGSADTQYF. This chain joins TRBV9 and TRBJ2-3; perhaps TRBD2 as D (6 bases). The germline V gene encodes CDR1 SGDLS and CDR2 YYNGEE. The CDR3 loop spans 14 amino acids. Trimming removed 0 bases at V and 4 bases at J, with 9 bases between. Complete variable domain (other parts from reference TRBV9 and TRBJ2-3): DSGVTQTPKHLITATGQRVTLRCSPRSGDLSVYWYQQSLDQGLQFLIQYYNGEERAKGNILERFSAQQFPDLHSELNLSSLELGDSALYFCASSVDGSADTQYFGPGTRLTVL.